This is a list of T cell receptor beta chains from one sample in a study of CD4 T cells in relation to SARS-CoV-2 and coronaviruses. The data were produced by immunoSEQ multiplex PCR, yet TCRdb's version contains in-frame clones alone and is incomplete. This sample has around 70,000 clones, with over 70% found just once. Sequencing was performed on memory CD4+ T cells from PBMCs. These receptor sequences come from a human donor in good health. Both conserved end residues are part of each CDR3. Each record gives: V gene, D gene, clone size, J gene, CDR3 protein, CDR3 DNA. The D gene is left open where the match is weak. Clone size is stated in some rows and not others, as once, few, many or a class when expanded.

TRBV18	.	.	TRBJ1-1	CASSPAPFSDSEAFF	TGTGCCAGCTCACCGGCCCCCTTCTCTGACAGTGAAGCTTTCTTT
TRBV27	TRBD1	few	TRBJ1-6	CASSFRGRAGGNYNSPLHF	TGTGCCAGCAGTTTCCGGGGCCGGGCAGGGGGGAACTATAATTCACCCCTCCACTTT
TRBV6-2/TRBV6-3	.	.	TRBJ2-2	CASSPRGRANTGELFF	TGTGCCAGCAGCCCTCGGGGCAGGGCGAACACCGGGGAGCTGTTTTTT
TRBV10-3	TRBD2	.	TRBJ2-7	CAIKRGRSYEQYF	TGTGCCATCAAACGCGGGAGGAGCTACGAGCAGTACTTC
TRBV7-2	.	.	TRBJ2-5	CASSFHGGQETQYF	TGTGCCAGCAGCTTCCATGGGGGACAAGAGACCCAGTACTTC
TRBV28	.	.	TRBJ2-3	CASSLYDTQYF	TGTGCCAGCAGTTTATACGATACGCAGTATTTT
TRBV25-1	.	.	TRBJ2-1	CASSALGNEQFF	TGTGCCAGCAGCGCACTCGGCAATGAGCAGTTCTTC
TRBV5-1	TRBD2	.	TRBJ2-3	CASSFSAGGRDTQYF	TGCGCCAGCAGCTTCTCAGCGGGAGGGCGGGATACGCAGTATTTT
TRBV10-3	.	.	TRBJ1-5	CAISESSALGRNQPQHF	TGTGCCATCAGTGAGTCTTCAGCCCTAGGGCGCAATCAGCCCCAGCATTTT
TRBV7-9	.	.	TRBJ1-2	CASSFVAEDGYTF	TGTGCCAGCAGCTTCGTAGCCGAGGATGGCTACACCTTC
TRBV9	TRBD2	.	TRBJ2-1	CASSSGLANREQFF	TGTGCCAGCAGCTCGGGACTAGCGAACAGAGAGCAGTTCTTC
TRBV27	TRBD1	.	TRBJ1-1	CASDPTGQGRTEAFF	TGTGCCAGCGATCCTACCGGACAGGGACGGACTGAAGCTTTCTTT
TRBV7-9	.	.	TRBJ1-1	CASSFSDTEAFF	TGTGCCAGCAGCTTTAGCGACACTGAAGCTTTCTTT
TRBV25-1	.	.	TRBJ1-6	CASSRGEGTRYNSPLHF	TGTGCCAGCTCCCGAGGGGAGGGAACTCGGTATAATTCACCCCTCCACTTT
TRBV7-2	.	.	TRBJ1-5	CASSLGGRDNQPQHF	TGTGCCAGCAGCTTGGGCGGGCGGGACAATCAGCCCCAGCATTTT
TRBV28	.	.	TRBJ2-2	CASSSSYPDPGELFF	TGTGCCAGCAGTTCCTCGTATCCAGACCCCGGGGAGCTGTTTTTT
TRBV29-1	TRBD1	few	TRBJ1-1	CSVPDRARFEAFF	TGCAGCGTCCCGGACAGGGCGCGCTTTGAAGCTTTCTTT
TRBV18	.	.	TRBJ2-1	CASSPIGTGSYNEQFF	TGTGCCAGCTCACCAATTGGGACTGGTTCCTACAATGAGCAGTTCTTC
TRBV14	.	.	TRBJ2-2	CASSQWQMNTGELFF	TGTGCCAGCAGCCAATGGCAGATGAACACCGGGGAGCTGTTTTTT
TRBV19	.	.	TRBJ1-5	CAREIGRGHFESQNGQPQHF	TGTGCAAGGGAGATCGGCAGGGGCCACTTCGAGAGCCAGAACGGTCAGCCCCAGCATTTT
TRBV27	.	.	TRBJ1-5	CASSSQGPECDQPQHF	TGTGCCAGCAGTTCACAGGGACCTGAATGCGATCAGCCCCAGCATTTT
TRBV18	TRBD2	.	TRBJ2-1	CASSLLAGAYNEQFF	TGTGCCAGCTCACTTCTAGCGGGGGCCTACAATGAGCAGTTCTTC
TRBV2	.	once	TRBJ1-2	CASSYETVNYGYTF	TGTGCCAGCAGTTATGAGACTGTTAACTATGGCTACACCTTC
TRBV27	TRBD1	.	TRBJ1-4	CASRPGDRGGKLFF	TGTGCCAGCAGACCCGGGGACAGGGGGGGGAAACTGTTTTTT
TRBV5-4	.	.	TRBJ1-1	CASSLYRGGGSNTEAFF	TGTGCCAGCAGCTTGTATCGTGGCGGGGGGTCGAACACTGAAGCTTTCTTT
TRBV10-3	TRBD1	.	TRBJ2-7	CAISDGTGTYEQYF	TGTGCCATCAGTGATGGGACAGGTACCTACGAGCAGTACTTC
TRBV5-4	.	.	TRBJ2-7	CASSFIAGASYEQYF	TGTGCCAGCAGCTTTATCGCGGGGGCGTCCTACGAGCAGTACTTC
TRBV7-9	.	.	TRBJ2-4	CASRRQGGGNIQYF	TGTGCCAGCAGACGACAGGGAGGGGGAAACATTCAGTACTTC
TRBV5-4	.	.	TRBJ2-3	CASSSPGTRSPDTQYF	TGTGCCAGCAGCTCCCCCGGGACACGAAGCCCAGATACGCAGTATTTT
TRBV11-2	.	.	TRBJ2-2	CASSPISTGELFF	TGTGCCAGCAGCCCAATCAGCACCGGGGAGCTGTTTTTT
TRBV19	.	.	TRBJ1-1	CASSGQLNTEAFF	TGTGCCAGTAGCGGACAGTTGAACACTGAAGCTTTCTTT
TRBV7-2	.	.	TRBJ2-1	CASSRLEWGEQFF	TGTGCCAGCAGCCGCCTCGAATGGGGGGAACAGTTCTTC
TRBV29-1	.	.	TRBJ2-5	CSAGGAGETQYF	TGCAGCGCCGGTGGGGCTGGAGAGACCCAGTACTTC
TRBV21-1	.	once	TRBJ2-7	CASRSTSVHEQYF	TGTGCCAGCAGGTCGACTAGCGTCCACGAGCAGTACTTC
TRBV5-4	TRBD1	.	TRBJ1-6	CASSSGQGEAPLHF	TGTGCCAGCAGCTCGGGACAGGGGGAGGCACCCCTCCACTTT
TRBV19	.	.	TRBJ1-1	CASSMAGSAFF	TGTGCCAGTAGTATGGCGGGGTCGGCTTTCTTT
TRBV5-4	.	.	TRBJ2-5	CASSLAEGQETQYF	TGTGCCAGCAGCTTGGCCGAAGGGCAAGAGACCCAGTACTTC
TRBV18	TRBD1	.	TRBJ1-2	CASSLMLDRGPMGYTF	TGTGCCAGCTCACTAATGTTGGACAGGGGACCTATGGGCTACACCTTC
TRBV19	.	.	TRBJ1-5	CASSVTGIHYQPQHF	TGTGCCAGTAGCGTAACAGGGATCCATTATCAGCCCCAGCATTTT
TRBV25-1	.	.	TRBJ1-1	CASSEDRAHRNTEAFF	TGTGCCAGCAGTGAGGACCGGGCACACCGGAACACTGAAGCTTTCTTT
TRBV19	.	.	TRBJ1-5	CASSSRTANQPQHF	TGTGCCAGTAGTTCTCGGACAGCCAATCAGCCCCAGCATTTT
TRBV5-1	.	.	TRBJ2-2	CASSPPGVGANTGELFF	TGCGCCAGCAGCCCACCTGGGGTGGGAGCGAACACCGGGGAGCTGTTTTTT
TRBV7-3	.	.	TRBJ2-3	CASSTSSASTDTQYF	TGTGCCAGCAGCACTTCTAGCGCCAGCACAGATACGCAGTATTTT
TRBV6-6	.	.	TRBJ2-7	CASSWVSSYEQYF	TGTGCCAGCAGTTGGGTTTCCTCCTACGAGCAGTACTTC
TRBV24-1	.	.	TRBJ2-1	CATSGTNSYNEQFF	TGTGCCACCAGTGGGACTAACTCCTACAATGAGCAGTTCTTC
TRBV7-8	TRBD1	.	TRBJ1-6	CASSQQGADSPLHF	TGTGCCAGCAGCCAACAGGGGGCTGATTCACCCCTCCACTTT
TRBV6-1	TRBD1	.	TRBJ1-1	CASSEAGQGKTEAFF	TGTGCCAGCAGTGAAGCGGGACAGGGGAAGACTGAAGCTTTCTTT
TRBV30	.	.	TRBJ2-2	CAWSERPPGATGELFF	TGTGCCTGGAGTGAGAGGCCTCCGGGGGCCACCGGGGAGCTGTTTTTT
TRBV4-1	TRBD2	.	TRBJ2-2	CASSQTSGGLNTGELFF	TGCGCCAGCAGCCAAACTAGCGGGGGGCTCAACACCGGGGAGCTGTTTTTT
TRBV5-6	.	.	TRBJ2-7	CASSWSYEQYF	TGTGCCAGCAGCTGGTCCTACGAGCAGTACTTC
TRBV27	TRBD2	few	TRBJ2-1	CASSLFLPGGAYNEQFF	TGTGCCAGCAGTTTATTCCTGCCCGGGGGGGCCTACAATGAGCAGTTCTTC
TRBV2	TRBD2	.	TRBJ2-7	CARGPRRTSYEQYF	TGTGCCAGGGGTCCGAGGAGGACTAGCTACGAGCAGTACTTC
TRBV7-9	.	.	TRBJ1-2	CASSSARAPGGYTF	TGTGCCAGCAGTTCAGCCAGGGCTCCTGGTGGCTACACCTTC
TRBV18	.	.	TRBJ2-1	CASSPVHYNEQFF	TGTGCCAGCTCACCGGTACACTACAATGAGCAGTTCTTC
TRBV18	TRBD1	.	TRBJ1-1	CASSSQGAGTEAFF	TGTGCCAGCTCTTCACAGGGGGCCGGCACTGAAGCTTTCTTT